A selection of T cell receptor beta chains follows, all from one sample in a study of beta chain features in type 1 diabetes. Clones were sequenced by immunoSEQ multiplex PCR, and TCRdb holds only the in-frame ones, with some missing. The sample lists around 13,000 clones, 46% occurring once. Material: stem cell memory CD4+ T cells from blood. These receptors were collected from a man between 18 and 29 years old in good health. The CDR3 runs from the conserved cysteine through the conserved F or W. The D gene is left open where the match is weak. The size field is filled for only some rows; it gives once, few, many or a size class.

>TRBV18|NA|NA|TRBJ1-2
CASSPTGLGYGYTF
TGTGCCAGCTCACCAACAGGGTTGGGCTATGGCTACACCTTC
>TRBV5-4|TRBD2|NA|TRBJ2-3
CASSTDSTSGGTLTGTQYF
TGTGCCAGCAGCACCGACTCAACTAGCGGGGGGACCTTAACTGGCACGCAGTATTTT
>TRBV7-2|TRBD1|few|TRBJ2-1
CASSWDRSNEQFF
TGTGCCAGCAGCTGGGACAGGTCCAATGAGCAGTTCTTC
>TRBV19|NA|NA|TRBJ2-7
CASSPRPGDYEQYF
TGTGCCAGTAGTCCTCGTCCAGGGGACTACGAGCAGTACTTC
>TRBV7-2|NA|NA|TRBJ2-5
CASSLPGEETQYF
TGTGCCAGCAGCTTGCCGGGGGAAGAGACCCAGTACTTC
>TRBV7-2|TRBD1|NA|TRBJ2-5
CASSLEGDRTTQYF
TGTGCCAGCAGCTTAGAGGGGGACAGGACCACGCAGTACTTC
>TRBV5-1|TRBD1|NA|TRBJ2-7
CASSPTGLVGEQYF
TGCGCCAGCAGCCCGACAGGGCTTGTTGGAGAGCAGTACTTC
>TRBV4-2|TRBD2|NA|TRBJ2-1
CASSQDASGGSSYNEQFF
TGTGCCAGCAGCCAAGATGCTAGCGGGGGAAGCTCCTACAATGAGCAGTTCTTC
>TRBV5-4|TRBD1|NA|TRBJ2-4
CASSWTGLNIQYF
TGTGCCAGCAGCTGGACAGGGTTAAACATTCAGTACTTC
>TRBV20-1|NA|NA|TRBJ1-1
CSAQKGGEAFF
TGCAGTGCTCAGAAAGGCGGTGAAGCTTTCTTT
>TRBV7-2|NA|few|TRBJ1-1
CASSPTGGEAFF
TGTGCCAGCAGCCCCACCGGTGGTGAAGCTTTCTTT
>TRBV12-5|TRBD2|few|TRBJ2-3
CASGLVSGGGWTDTQYF
TGTGCTAGTGGTTTGGTATCTGGCGGGGGGTGGACAGATACGCAGTATTTT
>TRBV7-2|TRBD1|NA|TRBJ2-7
CASSSRQGWYEQYF
TGTGCCAGCAGCTCGAGACAGGGGTGGTACGAGCAGTACTTC
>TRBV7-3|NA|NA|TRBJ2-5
CASSLLAQETQYF
TGTGCCAGCAGCTTACTAGCGCAAGAGACCCAGTACTTC
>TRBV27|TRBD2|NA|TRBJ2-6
CASRSGGAKGANVLTF
TGTGCCAGCAGATCCGGGGGGGCAAAAGGGGCCAACGTCCTGACTTTC
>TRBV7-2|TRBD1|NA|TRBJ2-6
CASGQGAGSGANVLTF
TGTGCCAGCGGCCAGGGGGCTGGCTCTGGGGCCAACGTCCTGACTTTC
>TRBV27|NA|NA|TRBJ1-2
CASSSQGFGYTF
TGTGCCAGCAGTTCGCAGGGGTTTGGCTACACCTTC
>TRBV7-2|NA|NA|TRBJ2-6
CASGRGGAGANVLTF
TGTGCCAGCGGGAGAGGAGGGGCTGGGGCCAACGTCCTGACTTTC
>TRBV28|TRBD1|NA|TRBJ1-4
CASSTDRGPFNEKLFF
TGTGCCAGCAGCACGGACAGGGGACCCTTCAATGAAAAACTGTTTTTT
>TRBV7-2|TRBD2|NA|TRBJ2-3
CASSLRTSGALTDTQYF
TGTGCCAGCAGTTTGCGGACTAGCGGGGCCCTCACAGATACGCAGTATTTT
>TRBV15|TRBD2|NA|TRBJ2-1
CATSRGGSGVNEQFF
TGTGCCACCAGCAGAGGTGGTAGCGGGGTAAATGAGCAGTTCTTC
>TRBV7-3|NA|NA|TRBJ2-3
CASSGGRGADTQYF
TGTGCCAGCAGCGGCGGCAGGGGGGCAGATACGCAGTATTTT
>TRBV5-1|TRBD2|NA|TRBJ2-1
CASRPGLAFDEQFF
TGCGCCAGCAGACCAGGACTAGCGTTCGATGAGCAGTTCTTC
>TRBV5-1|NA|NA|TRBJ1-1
CASSASRNTEAFF
TGCGCCAGCAGCGCCAGTCGGAACACTGAAGCTTTCTTT
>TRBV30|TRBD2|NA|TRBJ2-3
CAWRSGGARGTDTQYF
TGTGCCTGGCGTAGCGGGGGGGCCAGAGGCACAGATACGCAGTATTTT
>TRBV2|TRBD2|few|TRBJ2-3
CASPVGSGGPYTDTQYF
TGTGCCAGCCCCGTGGGGAGCGGGGGGCCCTACACAGATACGCAGTATTTT
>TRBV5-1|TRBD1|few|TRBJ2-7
CASSWGTGSYEQYF
TGCGCCAGCAGCTGGGGGACAGGCTCCTACGAGCAGTACTTC
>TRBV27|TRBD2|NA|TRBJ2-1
CASSLFSGADNEQFF
TGTGCCAGCAGTTTATTCAGCGGGGCCGACAATGAGCAGTTCTTC
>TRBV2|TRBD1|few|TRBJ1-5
CASRQTGGQPQHF
TGTGCCAGCAGGCAAACAGGGGGTCAGCCCCAGCATTTT
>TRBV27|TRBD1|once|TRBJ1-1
CASSPWDRENTEAFF
TGTGCCAGCAGTCCCTGGGACAGGGAGAACACTGAAGCTTTCTTT
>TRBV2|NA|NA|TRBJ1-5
CASSDRAGEQPQHF
TGTGCCAGCAGTGATCGTGCAGGGGAACAGCCCCAGCATTTT
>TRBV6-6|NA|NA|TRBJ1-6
CASKMRQHNSPLHF
TGTGCCAGCAAAATGAGGCAGCATAATTCACCCCTCCACTTT
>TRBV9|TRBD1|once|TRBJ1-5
CASSVGQGEGQPQHF
TGTGCCAGCAGCGTTGGACAGGGTGAAGGGCAGCCCCAGCATTTT
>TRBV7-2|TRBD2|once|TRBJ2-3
CASSPTSGVDTQYF
TGTGCCAGCAGCCCGACTAGCGGGGTAGATACGCAGTATTTT
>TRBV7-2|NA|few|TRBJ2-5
CASSPEVATGTQYF
TGTGCCAGCAGCCCAGAGGTGGCGACGGGGACCCAGTACTTC
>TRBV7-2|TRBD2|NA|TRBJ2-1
CASSFAGLAGGNEQFF
TGTGCCAGCAGCTTTGCGGGACTAGCGGGGGGGAATGAGCAGTTCTTC
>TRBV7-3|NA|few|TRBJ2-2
CASSLTPARLNTGELFF
TGTGCCAGCAGCTTAACCCCAGCCAGACTGAACACCGGGGAGCTGTTTTTT
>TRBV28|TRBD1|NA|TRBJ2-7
CASTGGQGALLGEQYF
TGTGCCAGCACCGGCGGACAGGGGGCTCTTTTGGGCGAGCAGTACTTC